Listed here are 30 T cell receptor beta chains from one sample, sequenced in a study of blood T cell repertoires in COVID-19. Here immunoSEQ multiplex PCR was the method, and the copy in TCRdb shows in-frame clones only, minus some. There are approximately 38,000 clones in the sample; roughly nine tenths occur only once, and roughly 5% lies in the top ten. Sequencing was done on a sample of peripheral blood. These TCRs come from a man aged 55 to 70 with COVID-19, enrolled during active disease.

The chain links TRBV5-1 to TRBJ2-7; 7 positions match TRBD2. The V gene's germline CDR1 is SGHRS and CDR2 YFSETQ. The trim removed 4 bases at V and 3 bases at J, leaving 16 bases unmatched. The CDR3 runs to 17 residues. The CDR3 loop is CASSRELLTGGSYEQYF. The CDR3 DNA is TGCGCCAGCAGCCGGGAACTATTGACTGGCGGGAGCTACGAGCAGTACTTC.

The rearrangement uses TRBV27 and TRBJ1-1; 10 bases match TRBD1. Germline CDR1 reads MNHEY; CDR2 reads SMNVEV (reference sequence). V was clipped by 6 bases and J by 4 bases; unmatched bases: 8. The CDR3 spans 15 residues. This CDR3 reads CASRSGTGVGTEAFF. In nucleotides, the CDR3 is TGTGCCAGCAGGTCCGGGACAGGGGTAGGCACTGAAGCTTTCTTT.

V usage is TRBV6-4 and J usage is TRBJ1-6; D might be TRBD1 (6 bases). V gave up 4 bases and J gave up 5 bases, with 15 bases separating them. This CDR3 contains 16 residues. Per germline, CDR1 MRHNA and CDR2 SNTAGT. CDR3 region: CASSAPGHPNNSPLHF. The CDR3 nucleotides read TGTGCCAGCAGTGCCCCGGGACACCCTAATAATTCACCCCTCCACTTT.

The chain employs TRBV4-1 and TRBJ1-1, with D maybe TRBD1 (6 bases). This CDR3 is 16 amino acids long. Germline V gene sequence: CDR1 MGHRA, CDR2 YSYEKL. The V end lost 0 bases, the J end lost 2 bases, and 13 bases lay between the germline ends. This CDR3 is CASSQDRTGTNTEAFF. CDR3 coding DNA: TGCGCCAGCAGCCAAGATCGCACAGGGACAAACACTGAAGCTTTCTTT.

The chain employs TRBV19 and TRBJ1-5, with a tentative D call TRBD1 (5 bases). The germline V gene encodes CDR1 LNHDA and CDR2 SQIVND (reference sequence). Trimming pared 5 bases from V and 3 bases from J, leaving 17 bases between. This CDR3 contains 16 residues. The CDR3 region is CASSPQTARANQPQHF. The CDR3 DNA reads as TGTGCCAGTAGTCCACAGACAGCCCGTGCCAATCAGCCCCAGCATTTT.

V is TRBV30 and J is TRBJ1-6, with 10 bases fitting TRBD1. Germline CDR1 and CDR2: GTSNPN and SVGIG (reference sequence). Trimming took 3 bases from V and 7 from J; bases not matched to a gene: 9. The CDR3 is 16 residues long. The CDR3: CAWSPTGQGLNSPLHF. As DNA, the CDR3 is TGTGCCTGGAGCCCCACGGGACAGGGGCTAAATTCACCCCTCCACTTT.

The chain couples TRBV10-2 to TRBJ2-7; 8 positions match TRBD2. The CDR3 consists of 18 residues. Germline V gene sequence: CDR1 WSHSY, CDR2 SAAADI. V gave up 4 bases and J gave up 3 bases; unmatched junction bases: 17. The CDR3 reads CASSAGGLSGRVSYEQYF. CDR3 nucleotide sequence: TGCGCCAGCAGTGCAGGTGGCCTATCCGGGAGGGTTAGCTACGAGCAGTACTTC.

This clone came up a few times. The chain links TRBV7-9 to TRBJ2-5, with D possibly matching TRBD2 (5 bases). V was cut by 2 bases and J by 5 bases, with 12 bases left in between. CDR1 and CDR2 from the germline V gene are SEHNR and FQNEAQ (reference sequence). CDR3 length equals 14 residues. The CDR3 here is CASSLRRSGETQYF. The CDR3 coding sequence is TGTGCCAGCAGCTTACGCAGGTCGGGGGAGACCCAGTACTTC. The full variable domain, rest sourced from reference TRBV7-9 and TRBJ2-5, is DTGVSQNPRHKITKRGQNVTFRCDPISEHNRLYWYRQTLGQGPEFLTYFQNEAQLEKSRLLSDRFSAERPKGSFSTLEIQRTEQGDSAMYLCASSLRRSGETQYFGPGTRLLVL.

The V and J genes are TRBV11-2 and TRBJ2-1, with D possibly TRBD2 on 5 matching bases. Germline CDR1 and CDR2: SGHAT and FQNNGV. The CDR3 consists of 16 residues. The germline V and J ends were trimmed by 5 bases and 4 bases, with 18 bases remaining between them. The CDR3 loop is CASSPRRGPRYNEQFF. In nucleotides, the CDR3 is TGTGCCAGCAGCCCACGGAGAGGGCCTCGATACAATGAGCAGTTCTTC.

This clone showed up just once. The chain combines TRBV4-3 with TRBJ1-2; 8 bases match TRBD1. Germline values: CDR1 LGHNA, CDR2 YSLEER. The V and J ends lost 2 bases and 6 bases, in that order; junction bases with no gene match: 8. This CDR3 region has 15 residues. CDR3 protein: CASSQLDRGRDGYTF. In DNA, the CDR3 is TGCGCCAGCAGCCAACTCGACAGGGGTAGGGATGGCTACACCTTC.

This clone has only a few counts. This chain joins TRBV6-5 and TRBJ1-6; maybe TRBD1 (5 bases). Trimming took 2 bases from V and 7 from J, leaving 12 bases between them. The germline V gene has CDR1 MNHEY and CDR2 SVGAGI. The CDR3 totals 15 residues. CDR3 in amino acids: CASSYKGASNSPLHF. The CDR3 DNA is TGTGCCAGCAGTTACAAAGGGGCCTCGAATTCACCCCTCCACTTT.

J is TRBJ2-7 and V is TRBV7-2; no firm D call. The length of the CDR3 is 14 residues. V gave up 5 bases and J gave up 0 bases, with 11 bases separating them. In germline, CDR1 is SGHTA, CDR2 FQGNSA. DNA for the CDR3: TGTGCCAGCAGCCCTTCTGGCAGCTCCTACGAGCAGTACTTC. As protein: CASSPSGSSYEQYF.

This clone was recorded only once. This chain uses TRBV9 with TRBJ2-5; D not certain. CDR1 is SGDLS, CDR2 YYNGEE, per germline. This CDR3 region has 15 residues. Trimming stripped 4 bases from V and 4 bases from J, with 17 bases between. This CDR3 reads CASSPSHGMIETQYF. The CDR3 bases are TGTGCCAGCAGCCCCTCACATGGCATGATAGAGACCCAGTACTTC. Variable domain in full (rest from reference TRBV9 and TRBJ2-5): DSGVTQTPKHLITATGQRVTLRCSPRSGDLSVYWYQQSLDQGLQFLIQYYNGEERAKGNILERFSAQQFPDLHSELNLSSLELGDSALYFCASSPSHGMIETQYFGPGTRLLVL.

This clone was counted a few times. This chain uses TRBV5-1 with TRBJ2-3; TRBD2 agrees at 10 bases. In germline, CDR1 is SGHRS, CDR2 YFSETQ. This CDR3 is 16 amino acids long. The V segment lost 4 bases and the J segment 3 bases; nucleotides outside the gene matches: 8. The DNA of the CDR3 is TGCGCCAGCAGCCCGACTAGCGGGTCCGGTACAGATACGCAGTATTTT. Encoded protein: CASSPTSGSGTDTQYF.

The genes are TRBV9 and TRBJ2-5; 8 bases match TRBD2. With V trimmed by 3 bases and J by 5 bases, 6 bases remained unmatched. CDR1 is SGDLS, CDR2 YYNGEE, per germline. The CDR3 contains 14 residues. The CDR3 region has the DNA TGTGCCAGCAGCGGGCGGGGGGCTACGGAGACCCAGTACTTC. Translating gives CASSGRGATETQYF.

The V gene is TRBV30, the J gene TRBJ1-4, with 8 bases identical to TRBD1. V dropped 1 base and J dropped 3; count of bases not matched to a gene: 7. Per the germline V gene, CDR1 is GTSNPN and CDR2 is SVGIG (reference sequence). The CDR3 is 16 amino acids. This CDR3 is CAWSEQGALANEKLFF. The CDR3 DNA is TGTGCCTGGAGTGAGCAGGGGGCATTGGCTAATGAAAAACTGTTTTTT.

The J gene is TRBJ2-1, the V gene TRBV7-9; 8 positions match TRBD2. CDR1 and CDR2 from the germline V gene are SEHNR and FQNEAQ (reference sequence). Trimming removed 6 bases from V and 3 bases from J; junction bases left unmatched: 10. This CDR3 spans 16 amino acids. For the CDR3, the DNA is TGTGCCAGCAGACCATCACTAGCGGAGAACTACAATGAGCAGTTCTTC. Amino acids: CASRPSLAENYNEQFF.

The chain joins TRBV6-5 to TRBJ1-5; D gene uncertain. V was cut by 1 base and J by 2 bases, with 9 bases left in between. Germline V gene lookup returns CDR1 MNHEY and CDR2 SVGAGI. This CDR3 comprises 15 residues. The CDR3: CASSYFASGNQPQHF. CDR3 DNA: TGTGCCAGCAGTTACTTTGCCAGTGGCAATCAGCCCCAGCATTTT.

The V gene is TRBV29-1, the J gene TRBJ1-1, with TRBD1 as a possible D gene (6 bases). Trimming stripped 4 bases from V and 8 bases from J, with 11 bases between. Germline CDR1 is SQVTM and CDR2 is ANQGSEA. CDR3 length equals 11 residues. CDR3 amino acids: CSVVYGQEAFF. CDR3 nucleotide sequence: TGCAGCGTTGTTTATGGACAGGAAGCTTTCTTT.

The chain carries TRBV4-3 and TRBJ2-7, with D possibly being TRBD1 (5 bases). Trimming took 0 bases from V and 4 from J, leaving 22 bases between them. CDR1 is LGHNA, CDR2 YSLEER, per germline. The CDR3 is made up of 18 amino acids. The CDR3 reads CASSQDRNGVGALYEQYF. The CDR3 DNA follows: TGCGCCAGCAGCCAAGATCGTAATGGGGTAGGGGCGCTTTACGAGCAGTACTTC.

The chain recombines TRBV30 with TRBJ2-1, with TRBD2 matching 7 bases. The CDR3 is made up of 12 amino acids. V lost 5 bases and J lost 8; bases outside the gene matches: 6. CDR1 is GTSNPN and CDR2 is SVGIG in the germline V gene (reference sequence). CDR3 protein: CAWALAAYEQFF. The CDR3, as DNA: TGTGCCTGGGCGCTAGCGGCGTATGAGCAGTTCTTC. Full variable domain (outside the CDR3, taken from reference TRBV30 and TRBJ2-1): SQTIHQWPATLVQPVGSPLSLECTVEGTSNPNLYWYRQAAGRGLQLLFYSVGIGQISSEVPQNLSASRPQDRQFILSSKKLLLSDSGFYLCAWALAAYEQFFGPGTRLTVL.

In its sample, this clone was seen once. CDR3 in DNA: TGCGCCAGCAGCTCCTCAGGGGGCAGGCAGCCCCAGCATTTT. Residues: CASSSSGGRQPQHF. The chain couples TRBV5-1 to TRBJ1-5; 8 nucleotides line up with TRBD1. Germline CDR1 reads SGHRS; CDR2 reads YFSETQ. CDR3 length equals 14 residues. Losses at the gene ends were 3 bases for V and 7 bases for J; bases not matched to a gene: 6. Combining the CDR3 with reference TRBV5-1 and TRBJ1-5 gives the whole variable domain KAGVTQTPRYLIKTRGQQVTLSCSPISGHRSVSWYQQTPGQGLQFLFEYFSETQRNKGNFPGRFSGRQFSNSRSEMNVSTLELGDSALYLCASSSSGGRQPQHFGDGTRLSIL.

This clone appeared a single time. The V call is TRBV10-2, the J call TRBJ1-3; D is possibly TRBD1 (6 bases). V lost 6 bases and J lost 0, with 9 bases in between. The CDR3 has 14 residues. Germline CDR1 is WSHSY and CDR2 is SAAADI. The CDR3 DNA reads as TGCGCCAGCAGACAGGGAGTCTCTGGAAACACCATATATTTT. Translating gives CASRQGVSGNTIYF.

This chain links TRBV18 with TRBJ2-1, with 12 positions matching TRBD2. The CDR3 runs 17 residues. The J segment lost 8 bases and the V segment lost 1 base, leaving 9 bases of the junction unmatched. Germline CDR1 is KGHSH and CDR2 is LQKENI. The CDR3 nucleotides read TGTGCCAGCTCACCACTTCAGACTAGCGGGAGATTGGATGAGCAGTTCTTC. It codes for CASSPLQTSGRLDEQFF. The full variable domain, in which reference TRBV18 and TRBJ2-1 provide the parts outside the CDR3, is NAGVMQNPRHLVRRRGQEARLRCSPMKGHSHVYWYRQLPEEGLKFMVYLQKENIIDESGMPKERFSAEFPKEGPSILRIQQVVRGDSAAYFCASSPLQTSGRLDEQFFGPGTRLTVL.

The chain couples TRBV7-8 to TRBJ2-4; perhaps TRBD2 as D (5 bases). V lost 3 bases and J lost 6, with 9 bases in between. Germline loops: CDR1 SGHVS, CDR2 FQNEAQ. The length of the CDR3 is 13 residues. CDR3 in amino acids: CASSFSVGNIQYF. The CDR3 DNA is TGTGCCAGCAGCTTTAGCGTTGGAAACATTCAGTACTTC. Based on the CDR3 plus reference TRBV7-8 and TRBJ2-4, the full variable domain is GAGVSQSPRYKVAKRGQDVALRCDPISGHVSLFWYQQALGQGPEFLTYFQNEAQLDKSGLPSDRFFAERPEGSVSTLKIQRTQQEDSAVYLCASSFSVGNIQYFGAGTRLSVL.

This chain links TRBV7-9 with TRBJ2-5; TRBD2 matches 7 bases. In germline, CDR1 is SEHNR, CDR2 FQNEAQ (reference sequence). The CDR3 has 17 amino acids. J gave up 2 bases and V 8 bases, and 17 bases lay outside the gene matches. CDR3 nucleotides: TGTGCCAGCGGGCCGATCGTGGGAGGGCCGAAACAAGAGACCCAGTACTTC. Amino acids: CASGPIVGGPKQETQYF.

The gene calls are TRBV5-1 and TRBJ2-1; TRBD2 agrees at 11 bases. Per the germline V gene, CDR1 is SGHRS and CDR2 is YFSETQ. The CDR3 loop spans 14 amino acids. V shed 7 bases, J shed 5 bases, and the junction held 5 bases outside the gene matches. CDR3 in DNA: TGCGCCAGCCACCTAGCGGGAGGTAACAATGAGCAGTTCTTC. As protein: CASHLAGGNNEQFF.

The rearrangement uses TRBV11-2 and TRBJ2-3, with 7 bases that match TRBD2. From germline, CDR1 is SGHAT and CDR2 FQNNGV. The CDR3 loop spans 17 amino acids. V lost 4 bases and J lost 0; bases outside the gene matches: 10. CDR3 region: CASSYGLSGVSTDTQYF. The CDR3 coding sequence is TGTGCCAGCAGCTACGGACTAAGCGGGGTGAGCACAGATACGCAGTATTTT.

J is TRBJ2-2 and V is TRBV12-3 or TRBV12-4; D gene ambiguous. The CDR3 loop spans 13 amino acids. Trimming stripped 2 bases from V and 6 bases from J, with 7 bases between. The CDR3 is CASSLQAAGELFF. The CDR3 coding sequence is TGTGCCAGCAGTTTACAGGCCGCCGGGGAGCTGTTTTTT.

The J gene is TRBJ1-5, the V gene TRBV19; 7 nucleotides align to TRBD1. The CDR3 has 15 amino acids. Per the germline V gene, CDR1 is LNHDA and CDR2 is SQIVND (reference sequence). V lost 7 bases, J lost 1 base, and 7 bases stayed unmatched. As DNA, the CDR3 is TGTGCCAGTACCATAGTCAGGGGGAGCAATCAGCCCCAGCATTTT. As protein: CASTIVRGSNQPQHF.